The source of this TCR beta chain is a study of control samples from healthy donors and cancer patients. This CDR3 contains 14 residues. V was clipped by 10 bases and J by 0 bases, with 16 bases between them. Germline CDR1 is ENHRY and CDR2 is SYGVKD. TCRdb keeps only in-frame clones here, not all; method: immunoSEQ multiplex PCR. The sample lists around 150,000 clones, just over 95% occurring once. Sequenced sample: blood. The chain links TRBV10-3 to TRBJ2-7; D tentatively reads TRBD1 or TRBD2 (5 bases each). This sequence originates from a woman aged 30 to 39 in good health. The CDR3 DNA follows: TGTGCCACCCGCTTCCGGGACGCCTCCTACGAGCAGTACTTC. Translating gives CATRFRDASYEQYF.